This paragraph covers one TCR beta chain sequence. Its antigen remains unidentified. No base-level quality is on record; no much larger clone is a single base apart. V sheds 3 bases and J sheds 4 bases, leaving 22 bases between their ends. The CDR3 runs 17 amino acids, cysteine and phenylalanine included. Only the CDR3 DNA is retained, 51 bases long and in frame from the first base. CDR1 and CDR2 were assigned from the germline V gene as SGHVS and FQNEAQ. This specimen's time point label, per the study, means: baseline before first vaccination. Vaccinee samples were obtained from the UK trials COV001 and COV002, which included a single-blind randomized controlled phase 2/3 trial of AZD1222 (ChAdOx1 nCoV-19) in healthy adults. Trial participant PBMC samples were collected at day 0 and day 28 after the second dose for TCRbeta chain sequencing. This entry comes from a study of T cell responses to AZD1222 COVID-19 vaccine (dated by TCRdb to the early 2020s). With respect to the entire study: AZD1222 recipients with second doses at about 4 weeks or about 12 weeks were pooled, because spike-specific TCR depth and breadth did not differ between schedules. TCR sequencing was performed for 230 to 250 trial participants, of whom around 200 were given two doses of AZD1222 and 26 were given two doses of MenACWY control vaccine. Trial participants were enrolled into age subgroups of 18-55, 56-69 and 70-plus years, which contained 148, 28 and 57 TCR-sequenced participants, respectively.

The investigation overall reported the following: Conclusions about previously exposed vaccinees are limited, since just five to seven AZD1222 recipients were seropositive for SARS-CoV-2 at baseline. Participants were mostly white British, with more females than males. The authors suggested clonal diversity may have been underestimated. After two AZD1222 doses, spike-specific TCR breadth and depth were significantly higher than at day 0 and than in MenACWY recipients. Reportedly, almost half of the unique spike-specific TCRs recognized epitopes lying outside the regions that are mutated in the B.1.351 and B.1.1.7 variants. The 56-69-year group was small, and its depth increase did not reach significance, likely because of low power. The whole spike protein was spanned by vaccine-associated CD4 TCRs, and dominant responses were seen in regions 160-218 and 743-854. Because no day 14 peak-response samples were available, the repertoires could be characterized only after the peak T cell response.

The CDR3 regions of human TCRbeta chains were analyzed by immunosequencing. Under the source paper's analysis protocol: Repertoire TCRs were checked for matches against a reference library of SARS-CoV-2-specific TCRs that had been generated using the MIRA antigen-specificity platform. Breadth meant the fraction of unique TCRs that were SARS-CoV-2-associated, whereas depth meant the fraction of total T cells that were SARS-CoV-2-associated. Using the MIRA data, each spike-specific TCR was assigned both to the spike region to which the TCR was reactive and to a CD4 or CD8 class. Log10-transformed breadth and depth values were compared by one-way ANOVA with Sidak's multiple comparisons tests. Here the immuneACCESS table is served through TCRdb, limited to in-frame sequences with V and J called. Missing clones are a known gap in these copies; in checked studies unresolved V genes cover under half, and the rest lacks a known reason. Clone size and the V and J calls come from that table; the DNA yielded D and trimming. The sample profile shows 70,000 to 90,000 clones; around 73% of them were found once. The top ten clonotypes cover roughly 20% of the sample.

The sequences come from peripheral blood, collected on day 0 of AZD1222 vaccination. This TCR came from an adult in good health. Recombination connected TRBV7-8 to TRBJ2-7, with the D call perhaps TRBD1 or TRBD2, as 5 bases match in each case. Here is the DNA: TGTGCCAGCAGCTTTCGGCCTGAGAGGGGATTTTCGTACGAGCAGTACTTC. Translated, this is CASSFRPERGFSYEQYF.